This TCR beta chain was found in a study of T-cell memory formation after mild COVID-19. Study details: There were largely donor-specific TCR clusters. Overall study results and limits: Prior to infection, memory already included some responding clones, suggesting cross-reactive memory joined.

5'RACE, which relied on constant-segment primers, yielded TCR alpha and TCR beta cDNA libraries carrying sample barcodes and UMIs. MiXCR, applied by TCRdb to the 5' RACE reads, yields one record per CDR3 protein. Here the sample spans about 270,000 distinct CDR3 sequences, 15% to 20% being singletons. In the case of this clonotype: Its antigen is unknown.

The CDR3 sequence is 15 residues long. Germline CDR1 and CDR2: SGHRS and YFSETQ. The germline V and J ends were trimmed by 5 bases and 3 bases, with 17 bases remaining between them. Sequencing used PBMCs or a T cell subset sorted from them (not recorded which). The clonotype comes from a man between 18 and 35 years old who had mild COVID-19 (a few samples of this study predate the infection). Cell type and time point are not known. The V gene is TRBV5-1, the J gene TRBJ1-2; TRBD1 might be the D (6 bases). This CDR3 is CASSLGQSPYYGYTF. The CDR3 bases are TGCGCCAGCAGTTTAGGACAGAGCCCTTACTATGGCTACACCTTC.